This T cell receptor (beta chain) was obtained from a study of blood T cell repertoires in COVID-19. This CDR3 has 16 amino acids. Germline V gene sequence: CDR1 SGHRS, CDR2 YFSETQ. With V trimmed by 1 base and J by 5 bases, 5 bases remained unmatched. Measured with immunoSEQ multiplex PCR; TCRdb has only the in-frame clones, and not every one. The sample has hundreds of thousands of clones; about 87% are singletons. The chain recombines TRBV5-1 with TRBJ2-1; 11 positions agree with TRBD2. This clonotype was sampled from a woman in her 30s with COVID-19, enrolled during active disease. The sequenced material came from peripheral blood. In DNA, the CDR3 is TGCGCCAGCAGCTTGCCCGGGACTAGCGGAAACAATGAGCAGTTCTTC. It encodes CASSLPGTSGNNEQFF.